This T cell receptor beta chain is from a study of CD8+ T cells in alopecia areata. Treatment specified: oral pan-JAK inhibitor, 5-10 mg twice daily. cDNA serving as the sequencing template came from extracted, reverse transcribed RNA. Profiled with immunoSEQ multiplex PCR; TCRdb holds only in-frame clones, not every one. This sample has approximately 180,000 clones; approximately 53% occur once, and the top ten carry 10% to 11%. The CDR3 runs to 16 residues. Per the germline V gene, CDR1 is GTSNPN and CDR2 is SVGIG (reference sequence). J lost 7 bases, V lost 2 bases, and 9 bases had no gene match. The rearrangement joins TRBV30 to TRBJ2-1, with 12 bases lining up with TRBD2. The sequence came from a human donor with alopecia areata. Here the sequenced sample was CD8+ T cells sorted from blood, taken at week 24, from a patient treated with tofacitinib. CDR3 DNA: TGTGCCTGGAGTTCACTAGCGGGGGGACGGCAAAATGAGCAGTTCTTC. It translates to CAWSSLAGGRQNEQFF.